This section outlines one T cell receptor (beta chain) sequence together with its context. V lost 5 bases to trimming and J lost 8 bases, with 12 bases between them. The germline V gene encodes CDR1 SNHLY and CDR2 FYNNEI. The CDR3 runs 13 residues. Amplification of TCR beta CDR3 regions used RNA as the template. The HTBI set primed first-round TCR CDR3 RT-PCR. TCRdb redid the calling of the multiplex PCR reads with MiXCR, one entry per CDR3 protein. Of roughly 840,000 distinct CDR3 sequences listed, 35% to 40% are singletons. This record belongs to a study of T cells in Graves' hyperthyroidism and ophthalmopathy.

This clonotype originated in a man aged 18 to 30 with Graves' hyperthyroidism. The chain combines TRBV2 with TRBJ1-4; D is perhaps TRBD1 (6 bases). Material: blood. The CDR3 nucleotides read TGTGCCAGCAGTTTTGAGGGACACGAAAAACTGTTTTTT. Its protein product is CASSFEGHEKLFF.